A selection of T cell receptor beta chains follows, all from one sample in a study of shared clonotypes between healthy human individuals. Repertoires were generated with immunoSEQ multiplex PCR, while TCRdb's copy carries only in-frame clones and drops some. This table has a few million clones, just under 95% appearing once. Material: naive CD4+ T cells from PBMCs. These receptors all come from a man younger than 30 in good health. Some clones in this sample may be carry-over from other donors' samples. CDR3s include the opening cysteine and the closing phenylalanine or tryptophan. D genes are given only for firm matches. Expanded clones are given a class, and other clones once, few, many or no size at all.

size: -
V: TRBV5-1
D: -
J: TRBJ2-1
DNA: TGCGCCAGCGCCCTATACAATGAGCAGTTCTTC
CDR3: CASALYNEQFF

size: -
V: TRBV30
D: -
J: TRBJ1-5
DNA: TGTGCCTGGAGTGTGTTCCGGGATCAGCCCCAGCATTTT
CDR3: CAWSVFRDQPQHF

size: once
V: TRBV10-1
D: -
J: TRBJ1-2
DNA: TGCGCCAGCAGTGAATATAGGGCCTTTGGCTACACCTTC
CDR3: CASSEYRAFGYTF

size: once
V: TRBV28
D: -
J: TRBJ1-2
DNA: TGTGCCAGCAGGCGGACAGCTAACTATGGCTACACCTTC
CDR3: CASRRTANYGYTF

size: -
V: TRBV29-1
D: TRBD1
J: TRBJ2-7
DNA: TGCAGCGTTGAGGGGACAGGCTACGAGCAGTACTTC
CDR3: CSVEGTGYEQYF

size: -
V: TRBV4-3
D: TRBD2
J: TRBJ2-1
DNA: TGCGCCAGCAGCCAGGGGACTAGCGGGAGGTACAATGAGCAGTTCTTC
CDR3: CASSQGTSGRYNEQFF

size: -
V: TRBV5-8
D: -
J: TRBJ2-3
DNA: TGTGCCAGCAGCTTGTTAGGCGATACGCAGTATTTT
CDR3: CASSLLGDTQYF

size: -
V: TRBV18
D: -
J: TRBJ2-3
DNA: TGTGCCAGCTCATCTGATACGCAGTATTTT
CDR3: CASSSDTQYF

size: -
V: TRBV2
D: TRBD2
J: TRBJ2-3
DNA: TGTGCCAGCAATAAGCGGGAGGAAACAGATACGCAGTATTTT
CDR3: CASNKREETDTQYF

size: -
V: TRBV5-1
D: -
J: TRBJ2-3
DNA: TGCGCCAGCAGCTTGGCCGCGGCCGCTAGCACAGATACGCAGTATTTT
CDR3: CASSLAAAASTDTQYF

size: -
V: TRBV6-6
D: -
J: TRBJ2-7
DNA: TGTGCCAGCAGTTACTCGGACCCGGTGGGCGAGCAGTACTTC
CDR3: CASSYSDPVGEQYF

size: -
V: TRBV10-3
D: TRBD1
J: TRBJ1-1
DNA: TGTGCCATCGCACAGGGGGTTGACACTGAAGCTTTCTTT
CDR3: CAIAQGVDTEAFF

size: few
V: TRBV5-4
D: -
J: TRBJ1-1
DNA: TGTGCCAGCAGCGCTACAGGGAACACTGAAGCTTTCTTT
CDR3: CASSATGNTEAFF

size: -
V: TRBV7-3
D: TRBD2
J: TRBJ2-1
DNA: TGTGCCAGCAGCTTAGCGGGAGCTCCATGGAATGAGCAGTTCTTC
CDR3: CASSLAGAPWNEQFF

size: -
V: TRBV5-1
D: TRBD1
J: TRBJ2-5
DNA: TGCGCCAGCAGCTTTGGGACAGCACAAGAGACCCAGTACTTC
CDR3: CASSFGTAQETQYF

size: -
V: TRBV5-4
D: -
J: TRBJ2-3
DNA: TGTGCCAGCAGCTCTAGCATGTTCACAGATACGCAGTATTTT
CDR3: CASSSSMFTDTQYF

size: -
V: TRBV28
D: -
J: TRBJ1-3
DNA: TGTGCCAGCAGCAAGACGACCAGGGATTCGGGAAACACCATATATTTT
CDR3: CASSKTTRDSGNTIYF

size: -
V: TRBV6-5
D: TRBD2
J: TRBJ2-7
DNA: TGTGCCAGCAGTCGCTTAGCGGGCCAGACCTACGAGCAGTACTTC
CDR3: CASSRLAGQTYEQYF

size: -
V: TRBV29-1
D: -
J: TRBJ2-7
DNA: TGCAGCGTTGAAGGTGACAGGAGTTACGAGCAGTACTTC
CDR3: CSVEGDRSYEQYF

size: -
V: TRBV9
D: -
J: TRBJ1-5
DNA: TGTGCCAGCAGCGTAGGGAGGGGAGGGACTTCTTATAGCAATCAGCCCCAGCATTTT
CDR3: CASSVGRGGTSYSNQPQHF

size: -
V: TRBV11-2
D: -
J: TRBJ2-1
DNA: TGTGCCAGCAGCTTAATCCCTTGGCGGCGTTGGATCGACAATGAGCAGTTCTTC
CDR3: CASSLIPWRRWIDNEQFF

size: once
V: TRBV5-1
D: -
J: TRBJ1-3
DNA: TGCGCCAGCAGCTTGACAGGGAGGGACTCTGGAAACACCATATATTTT
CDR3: CASSLTGRDSGNTIYF

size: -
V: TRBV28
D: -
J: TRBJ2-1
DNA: TGTGCCACTTCCCGAGAGCAGTTCTTC
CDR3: CATSREQFF

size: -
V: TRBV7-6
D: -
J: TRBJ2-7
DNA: TGTGCCAGCAGCAAAGACACCCCACGTTACGAGCAGTACTTC
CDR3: CASSKDTPRYEQYF

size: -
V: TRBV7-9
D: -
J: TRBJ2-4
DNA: TGTGCCAGCAGCTTAATGGAGCAGAACATTCAGTACTTC
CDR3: CASSLMEQNIQYF

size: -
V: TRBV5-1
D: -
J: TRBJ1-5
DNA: TGCGCCAGCAGCTTGGATGGCCGGATTAATCAGCCCCAGCATTTT
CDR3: CASSLDGRINQPQHF

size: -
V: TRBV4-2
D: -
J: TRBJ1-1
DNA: TGTGCCAGCAGCCAAGATCGCCAGCCTGAAGCTTTCTTT
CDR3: CASSQDRQPEAFF

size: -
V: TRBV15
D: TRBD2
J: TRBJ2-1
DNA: TGTGCCACCAGCAGCCTTAGCGGGAGGGGTAATGAGCAGTTCTTC
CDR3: CATSSLSGRGNEQFF

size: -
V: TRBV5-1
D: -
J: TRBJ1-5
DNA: TGCGCCAGCAGCCCCTCTAGTGGTAATCAGCCCCAGCATTTT
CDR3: CASSPSSGNQPQHF

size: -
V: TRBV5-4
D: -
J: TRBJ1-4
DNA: TGTGCCAGCAGCCTCTCGGGCCTAAAAAATGAAAAACTGTTTTTT
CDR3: CASSLSGLKNEKLFF

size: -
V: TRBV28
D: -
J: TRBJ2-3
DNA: TGTGCCAGCCGGTCGGGGGGCCATGATACGCAGTATTTT
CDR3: CASRSGGHDTQYF

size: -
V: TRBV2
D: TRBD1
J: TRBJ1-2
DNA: TGTGCCAGCAGTCCCCGGGACAGGGGGGGAATTGGCTACACCTTC
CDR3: CASSPRDRGGIGYTF

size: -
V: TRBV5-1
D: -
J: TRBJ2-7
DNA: TGCGCCAGCAGCCCGGAGGGAGGCTACGAGCAGTACTTC
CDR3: CASSPEGGYEQYF

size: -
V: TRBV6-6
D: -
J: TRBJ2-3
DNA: TGTGCCAGCAGTCTGGCCGGACAGCCCACAGATACGCAGTATTTT
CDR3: CASSLAGQPTDTQYF

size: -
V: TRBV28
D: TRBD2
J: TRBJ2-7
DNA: TGTGCCAGCAGTCCCCGGGACTACCGTCGACTTTACGAGCAGTACTTC
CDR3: CASSPRDYRRLYEQYF

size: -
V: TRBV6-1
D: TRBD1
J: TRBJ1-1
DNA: TGTGCCAGCAGTGAACAGGGGGGAAGAACTGAAGCTTTCTTT
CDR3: CASSEQGGRTEAFF

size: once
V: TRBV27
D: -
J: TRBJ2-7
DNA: TGTGCCAGCAGTTACCGGACGGCCTACGAGCAGTACTTC
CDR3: CASSYRTAYEQYF

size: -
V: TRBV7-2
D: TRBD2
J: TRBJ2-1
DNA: TGTGCCAGCAGCGTACAACCGGGACTAGCGAGATCCTACAATGAGCAGTTCTTC
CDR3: CASSVQPGLARSYNEQFF

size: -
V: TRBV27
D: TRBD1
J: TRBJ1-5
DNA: TGTGCCAGCAGTCGGGTGGGACAGGGTAATCAGCCCCAGCATTTT
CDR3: CASSRVGQGNQPQHF

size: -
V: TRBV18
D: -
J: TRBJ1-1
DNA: TGTGCCAGCTCACCCGCGGGGGGAGTCACTGAAGCTTTCTTT
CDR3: CASSPAGGVTEAFF

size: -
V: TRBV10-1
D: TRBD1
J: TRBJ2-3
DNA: TGCGCCAGCAGTGGACAGGGGGCTACAGATACGCAGTATTTT
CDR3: CASSGQGATDTQYF